This is a list of T cell receptor beta chains from one sample in a study of CD8 T cells in Susac syndrome. TCRdb passed the immunoSEQ multiplex PCR reads through MiXCR, listing each CDR3 protein once. This table holds some 130,000 distinct CDR3 sequences, about 94% found once. Input material: CD4+ T cells from PBMCs. These receptors all stem from a human donor with multiple sclerosis. Both conserved end residues are part of each CDR3. A D gene is named only where the DNA matches it firmly. Clone size, where shown, is once, few, many, or a class for clones that have expanded.

>13|TRBJ2-5|TRBD1|TRBV28|.
CASSLQGARAQYF
TGTGCCAGCAGTTTACAGGGGGCCAGGGCCCAGTACTTC
>12|TRBJ2-2|.|TRBV28|.
CASSFSGLGVFF
TGTGCCAGCAGTTTTTCAGGACTCGGGGTGTTTTTT
>15|TRBJ1-1|TRBD1|TRBV7-2|.
CASSTRTGVDTEAFF
TGTGCCAGCAGCACTAGGACAGGGGTGGACACTGAAGCTTTCTTT
>12|TRBJ1-2|.|TRBV4-1|.
CASSQDQYGYTF
TGCGCCAGCAGCCAAGATCAATATGGCTACACCTTC
>15|TRBJ2-7|.|TRBV27|.
CASSLSWQGSYEQYF
TGTGCCAGCAGTTTATCCTGGCAGGGGTCCTACGAGCAGTACTTC
>11|TRBJ1-1|.|TRBV29-1|.
CSVAENTEAFF
TGCAGCGTTGCCGAGAACACTGAAGCTTTCTTT
>20|TRBJ2-5|.|TRBV5-6|once
CASSLVVFWQQLGPQETQYF
TGTGCCAGCAGCTTGGTCGTTTTCTGGCAGCAACTCGGCCCTCAAGAGACCCAGTACTTC
>13|TRBJ1-2|TRBD1|TRBV7-2|.
CASSPDRFNGYTF
TGTGCCAGCAGCCCGGACAGGTTTAATGGCTACACCTTC
>15|TRBJ2-7|.|TRBV9|.
CASSVWGEHSGEQYF
TGTGCCAGCAGCGTTTGGGGTGAGCACTCGGGCGAGCAGTACTTC
>16|TRBJ2-7|TRBD2|TRBV5-1|.
CASSEDSGGLAYEQYF
TGCGCCAGCAGCGAGGATAGCGGGGGGCTAGCCTACGAGCAGTACTTC
>12|TRBJ1-1|TRBD1|TRBV14|.
CASRTGDTEAFF
TGTGCCAGCAGGACAGGGGACACTGAAGCTTTCTTT
>18|TRBJ2-3|.|TRBV7-3|.
CASSLKLGGSWGTDTQYF
TGTGCCAGCAGCTTAAAGCTGGGCGGATCCTGGGGCACAGATACGCAGTATTTT
>14|TRBJ1-1|.|TRBV7-9|few
CASSLSTVNTEAFF
TGTGCCAGCAGCTTAAGCACTGTGAACACTGAAGCTTTCTTT
>16|TRBJ1-2|TRBD1|TRBV6-1|once
CASSPGLRGQGYGYTF
TGTGCCAGCAGCCCTGGACTGAGGGGACAGGGTTATGGCTACACCTTC
>14|TRBJ1-2|.|TRBV7-3|.
CASSSPARPFGYTF
TGTGCCAGCAGCTCCCCAGCCCGGCCCTTTGGCTACACCTTC
>14|TRBJ1-2|TRBD1|TRBV11-2|.
CASSRTDRNYGYTF
TGTGCCAGCAGCAGGACGGACAGGAACTATGGCTACACCTTC
>15|TRBJ2-2|.|TRBV6-2/TRBV6-3|.
CASLGVEGYSGELFF
TGTGCCAGCCTCGGCGTAGAGGGGTACTCCGGGGAGCTGTTTTTT
>13|TRBJ1-1|TRBD1|TRBV6-2/TRBV6-3|few
CASSGTGVTEAFF
TGTGCCAGCAGTGGGACAGGGGTTACTGAAGCTTTCTTT
>14|TRBJ2-7|.|TRBV2|.
CASRVETTSYEQYF
TGTGCCAGCAGGGTTGAAACGACCTCCTACGAGCAGTACTTC
>20|TRBJ2-6|TRBD1|TRBV2|.
CASTLLGLGQGPPGANVLTF
TGTGCCAGCACCCTTTTAGGCCTGGGACAGGGGCCCCCTGGGGCCAACGTCCTGACTTTC
>16|TRBJ2-1|TRBD1|TRBV12-3/TRBV12-4|.
CASRGYLGTGSDEQFF
TGTGCCAGCAGGGGGTACCTCGGGACAGGGTCTGATGAGCAGTTCTTC
>15|TRBJ1-1|.|TRBV6-2/TRBV6-3|.
CASTPLRRTNTEAFF
TGTGCCAGCACCCCTCTCCGGCGGACGAACACTGAAGCTTTCTTT
>15|TRBJ2-1|TRBD2|TRBV9|.
CASSVLAESYNEQFF
TGTGCCAGCAGCGTACTAGCGGAATCCTACAATGAGCAGTTCTTC
>11|TRBJ2-7|.|TRBV11-2|.
CASSLMRDQYF
TGTGCCAGCAGCTTAATGAGGGACCAGTACTTC
>14|TRBJ2-1|TRBD1|TRBV9|.
CASSVEGQNNEQFF
TGTGCCAGCAGCGTAGAGGGACAGAACAATGAGCAGTTCTTC
>15|TRBJ2-5|.|TRBV6-1|once
CASSDLGGSQETQYF
TGTGCCAGCAGTGATTTGGGCGGCAGCCAAGAGACCCAGTACTTC
>16|TRBJ1-3|.|TRBV30|.
CAWSLKTSGSGNTIYF
TGTGCCTGGAGTTTAAAGACATCGGGCTCTGGAAACACCATATATTTT